This T cell receptor (beta chain) derives from a study of blood T cell repertoires in COVID-19. Turning to the study itself: Sample material is recorded as cDNA or gDNA derived from T cells, B-cell-depleted T cells, or PBMCs.

Data came from immunoSEQ multiplex PCR; TCRdb stores just in-frame clones and leaves some out. The table has about 180,000 clones, 70% to 90% seen once. With 8 bases removed from V and 7 bases from J, the gap between germline ends came to 9 bases. Germline CDR1 reads MDHEN; CDR2 reads SYDVKM. The length of the CDR3 is 11 residues. The J gene is TRBJ2-1, the V gene TRBV28; D is possibly TRBD2 (6 bases). This TCR was recovered from an older person with COVID-19, enrolled during active disease. Sequencing was carried out using peripheral blood. The CDR3 reads CASLGGNEQFF. DNA for the CDR3: TGTGCCAGCTTGGGAGGAAATGAGCAGTTCTTC. Filled out from reference TRBV28 and TRBJ2-1, the complete variable domain reads DVKVTQSSRYLVKRTGEKVFLECVQDMDHENMFWYRQDPGLGLRLIYFSYDVKMKEKGDIPEGYSVSREKKERFSLILESASTNQTSMYLCASLGGNEQFFGPGTRLTVL.